This T cell receptor (beta chain) was captured by sequencing in a study of identical twins. Healthy Caucasians, and only they, were the donors. The V end was cut by 7 bases, the J end by 9 bases, with 11 bases between. This CDR3 region has 11 residues. Germline loops: CDR1 SGHDT, CDR2 YYEEEE. Template switching added a universal primer binding site, and final cDNA carried unique molecular identifiers. In TCRdb, the 5' RACE reads were re-called with MiXCR into one record per CDR3 protein. This sample has roughly 720,000 distinct CDR3 sequences, with 15% to 20% found just once. The sample was also reused in another study, on T cells expressing NK-cell markers. Turning to that study: From sorted CD3+CD56+NKG2C+, CD3+CD56+NKG2C- and CD3+CD56-NKG2C+ T cells came the TCR beta repertoires.

Sequencing used PBMCs. V gene TRBV5-6 combines with J gene TRBJ2-1, with D perhaps TRBD2 (5 bases). The TCR comes from a woman aged 18 to 35 in good health. The CDR3 sequence: CASPVGSEQFF. The CDR3 DNA follows: TGTGCCAGCCCTGTAGGGAGTGAGCAGTTCTTC.